Following are 25 T cell receptor beta chains from one sample sequenced in a study of T cell changes during pregnancy in multiple sclerosis. Produced via immunoSEQ multiplex PCR; TCRdb's table is partial and in-frame only. The sample contains about 100,000 clones, 91% of which appear only once. The sample consisted of peripheral blood, taken in the second trimester of pregnancy. The receptors here all came from a female donor with multiple sclerosis, enrolled in a pregnancy study.

The chain joins TRBV7-6 to TRBJ2-2; TRBD1 matches 8 bases. Germline loops: CDR1 SGHVS, CDR2 FNYEAQ. V shed 1 base and J 0 bases; nucleotides not matched to a gene: 7. The CDR3 length is 18 residues. The CDR3 region is CASSLVPTGGPNTGELFF. CDR3 DNA sequence: TGTGCCAGCAGCTTAGTTCCTACAGGGGGGCCGAACACCGGGGAGCTGTTTTTT.

This clone was seen once. J is TRBJ2-1 and V is TRBV5-5; 7 bases match TRBD1. Germline V gene sequence: CDR1 SGHKS, CDR2 YYEKEE (reference sequence). The CDR3 totals 16 residues. Germline trimming cut 1 base from V and 7 bases from J; bases unmatched to any gene: 11. CDR3 DNA sequence: TGTGCCAGCAGCTTGTGGTCACAGGGGATGGGGAATGAGCAGTTCTTC. This gives the protein CASSLWSQGMGNEQFF.

The chain joins TRBV28 to TRBJ1-2; D possibly corresponds to TRBD1 (5 bases). This CDR3 has 13 residues. The V gene lost 2 bases and the J gene lost 5 bases, with 9 bases spanning the gap. Germline V gene data show CDR1 as MDHEN and CDR2 as SYDVKM. CDR3 sequence (DNA): TGTGCCAGCAGTTTAGGGTCAGGGTATGGCTACACCTTC. It codes for CASSLGSGYGYTF.

The count of this clone is one. This chain uses TRBV15 with TRBJ2-5, with TRBD1 matching 8 bases. The J segment lost 4 bases and the V segment lost 3 bases, leaving 13 bases of the junction unmatched. The germline CDR1 and CDR2 sequences are LNHNV and YYDKDF (reference sequence). The CDR3 sequence is 17 residues long. CDR3 protein: CATSSEGDRFLGETQYF. In DNA form, the CDR3 reads TGTGCCACCAGCAGTGAAGGGGACAGGTTTTTGGGAGAGACCCAGTACTTC.

CDR3 in DNA: TGTGCCATTGGACTAGCGGGAGACGAGCAGTACTTC. Its protein is CAIGLAGDEQYF. This chain connects TRBV10-3 to TRBJ2-7, with 13 bases matching TRBD2. V trimming: 9 bases; J trimming: 5 bases; junction bases outside the gene matches: 1. The CDR3 totals 12 residues. Germline lookup yields CDR1 ENHRY and CDR2 SYGVKD.

This chain joins TRBV6-1 and TRBJ2-5; D not resolved. Trimming shortened V by 2 bases and J by 7 bases, and 20 bases separated the two germline ends. Germline CDR1 and CDR2: MNHNS and SASEGT. The CDR3 length is 16 residues. The CDR3 sequence is CASSEQARFNWVTQYF. CDR3 nucleotide sequence: TGTGCCAGCAGTGAACAGGCCAGGTTCAATTGGGTGACCCAGTACTTC.

The chain is built from TRBV28 and TRBJ1-2; D is ambiguous. The CDR3 has 13 residues. V shed 7 bases and J shed 4 bases, with 13 bases lying between them. CDR1 is MDHEN, CDR2 SYDVKM, per germline. The CDR3 sequence is CASINTNAYGYTF. In nucleotides, the CDR3 is TGTGCCAGCATAAACACAAACGCCTATGGCTACACCTTC.

V is TRBV28 and J is TRBJ2-7; D might be TRBD1 (6 bases). The CDR3 sequence is 13 residues long. Germline V CDR1 and CDR2: MDHEN, SYDVKM. V was pared by 1 base and J by 2 bases, with 6 bases between. CDR3 residues: CASSLSGAYEQYF. The CDR3 DNA is TGTGCCAGCAGTTTATCAGGGGCCTACGAGCAGTACTTC.

The V and J genes are TRBV25-1 and TRBJ2-1; 9 bases match TRBD2. The CDR3 length is 15 residues. Per the germline V gene, CDR1 is MGHDK and CDR2 is SYGVNS. J was trimmed by 2 bases and V by 6 bases; bases with no gene match: 5. CDR3 sequence: CASSVVAGAYNEQFF. The CDR3 DNA is TGTGCCAGCAGCGTTGTAGCGGGAGCCTACAATGAGCAGTTCTTC. Variable domain in full (rest from reference TRBV25-1 and TRBJ2-1): EADIYQTPRYLVIGTGKKITLECSQTMGHDKMYWYQQDPGMELHLIHYSYGVNSTEKGDLSSESTVSRIRTEHFPLTLESARPSHTSQYLCASSVVAGAYNEQFFGPGTRLTVL.

The rearrangement joins TRBV6-1 to TRBJ2-7; 9 bases agree with TRBD1. J was trimmed by 4 bases and V by 5 bases; bases with no gene match: 6. The CDR3 is 14 residues long. Germline lookup yields CDR1 MNHNS and CDR2 SASEGT. DNA of the CDR3: TGTGCCAGCAGTATCGGGACAGGGAATTACGAGCAGTACTTC. Translated: CASSIGTGNYEQYF.

This clone was seen only once. This chain connects TRBV19 to TRBJ2-1; D gene uncertain. Looked up from germline, CDR1 is LNHDA and CDR2 is SQIVND (reference sequence). The CDR3 is 17 residues long. V was shortened by 3 bases and J by 6 bases, with 21 bases between the two germline ends. CDR3 nucleotides: TGTGCCAGTAGTATCGGATTGGAGCGCCCCCCGGTCAATGAGCAGTTCTTC. Residues: CASSIGLERPPVNEQFF.

V usage is TRBV10-3 and J usage is TRBJ1-3; D not certain. The CDR3 contains 16 residues. Looked up from germline, CDR1 is ENHRY and CDR2 is SYGVKD. V lost 0 bases, J lost 0 bases, and 9 bases lay in between. The CDR3 is CAISESRSYSGNTIYF. The CDR3 nucleotides are TGTGCCATCAGTGAGTCCCGGTCCTACTCTGGAAACACCATATATTTT.

V usage is TRBV15 and J usage is TRBJ2-1; D perhaps matches TRBD1 (6 bases). Trimming cost V 3 bases and J 0 bases, with 12 bases left between them. There are 16 residues in the CDR3. Germline CDR1 LNHNV, CDR2 YYDKDF (reference sequence). CDR3 residues: CATSSFGTSSYNEQFF. CDR3 DNA: TGTGCCACCAGCAGCTTCGGGACAAGCTCCTACAATGAGCAGTTCTTC.

V usage is TRBV5-4 and J usage is TRBJ2-7; D gene uncertain. The CDR3 contains 16 residues. Trimming pared 0 bases from V and 0 bases from J, leaving 13 bases between. Germline V lookup: CDR1 SGHNT, CDR2 YYREEE (reference sequence). The CDR3 loop reads CASSLDNRRSSYEQYF. The CDR3 DNA is TGTGCCAGCAGCTTGGATAACCGAAGGAGCTCCTACGAGCAGTACTTC.

V and J are TRBV12-1 and TRBJ2-5; TRBD2 is the table's D call and was not checked against the DNA. TRBV12-1 counts as a pseudogene. The CDR3 consists of 20 residues. CDR3 DNA sequence: TGTGCCAGCAGCTTTGCGCCCGGACTAGCGGGAGTTCTTAGACGAGAGACCCAGTACTTC. Translation gives CASSFAPGLAGVLRRETQYF.

The V gene is TRBV27, the J gene TRBJ2-7; D may be TRBD1 (6 bases). V lost 4 bases and J 2 bases, leaving 18 bases between the germline ends. The CDR3 extends over 16 amino acids. Germline V gene lookup returns CDR1 MNHEY and CDR2 SMNVEV (reference sequence). CDR3 coding DNA: TGTGCCAGCAGTTCGGGGTCGCAGGGGATCCCCTACGAGCAGTACTTC. Protein sequence: CASSSGSQGIPYEQYF.

The chain has TRBV7-9 and TRBJ2-2; 10 nucleotides line up with TRBD2. This CDR3 comprises 17 residues. Trimming cost V 4 bases and J 4 bases; bases outside gene matches: 9. The V gene's germline CDR1 is SEHNR and CDR2 FQNEAQ (reference sequence). CDR3 region: CASSSPLAGALTGELFF. The CDR3 nucleotides are TGTGCCAGCAGCTCCCCTCTAGCGGGAGCACTCACCGGGGAGCTGTTTTTT. Full variable domain (outside the CDR3, taken from reference TRBV7-9 and TRBJ2-2): DTGVSQNPRHKITKRGQNVTFRCDPISEHNRLYWYRQTLGQGPEFLTYFQNEAQLEKSRLLSDRFSAERPKGSFSTLEIQRTEQGDSAMYLCASSSPLAGALTGELFFGEGSRLTVL.

The chain links TRBV28 to TRBJ1-1, with D uncertain. With 5 bases removed from V and 7 bases from J, the gap between germline ends came to 5 bases. This CDR3 contains 10 residues. CDR1 is MDHEN, CDR2 SYDVKM, per germline. The CDR3 DNA follows: TGTGCCAGCAGTGCGAATGAAGCTTTCTTT. It encodes CASSANEAFF.

This chain joins TRBV19 and TRBJ2-7; 10 bases fit TRBD1. V shed 3 bases, J shed 2 bases, and the junction held 7 bases outside the gene matches. Germline CDR1 LNHDA, CDR2 SQIVND (reference sequence). The CDR3 extends over 16 amino acids. Written as DNA, the CDR3 is TGTGCCAGTAGTATCCGTGGACAGGGGGTTCCCTACGAGCAGTACTTC. It yields the protein CASSIRGQGVPYEQYF. Full variable domain (remainder filled in from reference TRBV19 and TRBJ2-7): DGGITQSPKYLFRKEGQNVTLSCEQNLNHDAMYWYRQDPGQGLRLIYYSQIVNDFQKGDIAEGYSVSREKKESFPLTVTSAQKNPTAFYLCASSIRGQGVPYEQYFGPGTRLTVT.

The V gene is TRBV15, the J gene TRBJ2-3; 9 bases are a match to TRBD2. The J segment lost 2 bases and the V segment lost 0 bases, leaving 3 bases of the junction unmatched. Per the germline V gene, CDR1 is LNHNV and CDR2 is YYDKDF (reference sequence). The CDR3 consists of 16 residues. CDR3 nucleotides: TGTGCCACCAGCAGAGATCCGGGACTAGCCACAGATACGCAGTATTTT. Its translation is CATSRDPGLATDTQYF.

V gene TRBV19 combines with J gene TRBJ2-2, with D perhaps matching TRBD2 (5 bases). From germline, CDR1 is LNHDA and CDR2 SQIVND (reference sequence). The CDR3 length is 15 residues. Trimming cost V 5 bases and J 2 bases, with 12 bases left between them. The CDR3: CASSQRRTNTGELFF. CDR3 DNA: TGTGCCAGTAGTCAAAGGAGGACTAACACCGGGGAGCTGTTTTTT.

Notes on this clone: Compared with germline, one end of the junction differs, possibly owing to a read error. This rearrangement joins TRBV5-5 to TRBJ2-5; D might be TRBD2 (5 bases). CDR3 length equals 12 residues. CDR1 SGHKS and CDR2 YYEKEE come from the germline V gene (reference sequence). The CDR3 reads CASSLGLAAQYF. CDR3 DNA: TGTGCCAGCAGTTTGGGCCTAGCCGCTCAATACTTC.

The CDR3 DNA sequence: TGTGCCTGGAGCCCCGGGACTAGCGGACGCACAGATACGCAGTATTTT. Translation gives CAWSPGTSGRTDTQYF. The genes are TRBV30 and TRBJ2-3; TRBD2 agrees at 11 bases. V dropped 3 bases and J dropped 1; count of bases not matched to a gene: 6. Germline V CDR1 and CDR2: GTSNPN, SVGIG (reference sequence). This CDR3 is built from 16 residues.

The chain employs TRBV19 and TRBJ2-5; tentatively, D is TRBD1 (5 bases). The CDR3 contains 14 residues. Germline CDR1 reads LNHDA; CDR2 reads SQIVND (reference sequence). Deletions cut 4 bases from V and 1 base from J, with 10 bases between. The CDR3 spells CASSRTFFQETQYF. CDR3 coding DNA: TGTGCCAGTAGTAGGACATTTTTCCAAGAGACCCAGTACTTC.

The rearrangement links TRBV29-1 to TRBJ2-7; perhaps TRBD1 as D (6 bases). Deletions cut 4 bases from V and 5 bases from J, with 15 bases between. The CDR3 covers 13 residues. Per the germline V gene, CDR1 is SQVTM and CDR2 is ANQGSEA. DNA of the CDR3: TGCAGCGTTGGGTTGTCGCAGGGGCACGAGCAGTACTTC. Its protein is CSVGLSQGHEQYF.